This TCR beta chain was retrieved from a study of OX40 agonist ivuxolimab in advanced cancers. Study-level points and caveats: Certain nonresponders likewise exhibited a low normalized T-cell clonal expansion. CD4+ and CD8+ T cells in blood underwent clonal expansion by week 6 at 0.1 to 3.0 mg/kg.

On this clone itself: Its antigen is not known.

The CDR3 covers 15 residues. Individuals having autoimmune disease history or systemic immunosuppression were not enrolled. The method was immunoSEQ multiplex PCR; TCRdb's version includes in-frame clones alone and lacks a portion of them. The sample shows about 36,000 clones, around 73% of them seen only once. The chain links TRBV21-1 to TRBJ1-5. TRBV21-1 is labeled a pseudogene. The receptor's source is an adult with an advanced solid tumor such as melanoma, head and neck, liver or kidney cancer. This specimen was CD4+ or CD8+ T cells sorted from blood, taken in a trial of the OX40 agonist ivuxolimab. Written as DNA, the CDR3 is TGTGCCAGCAGCAAATGGCGGGTAGCAAATCAGCCCCAGCATTTT. Amino acid sequence: CASSKWRVANQPQHF.